This entry concerns a single TCR beta chain. Trimming shortened V by 7 bases and J by 4 bases, and 19 bases separated the two germline ends. The CDR3 is 15 residues long. In germline, CDR1 is SNHLY, CDR2 FYNNEI. The data are from a study of cytomegalovirus exposure and HLA in healthy donors. PCR was performed using 60 Vbeta and 13 Jbeta primers. The method was immunoSEQ multiplex PCR; TCRdb's version includes in-frame clones alone and lacks a portion of them. The sample yields about 280,000 clones, 85% to 90% seen once. Specimen: PBMCs. This clonotype originated in a woman between 18 and 30 years old in good health and CMV-seronegative. The chain carries TRBV2 and TRBJ2-5, with a possible D match to TRBD2 (6 bases). CDR3 loop: CASTRSNRGRETQYF. The CDR3 bases are TGTGCCAGCACCCGGTCGAACCGGGGGAGAGAGACCCAGTACTTC.